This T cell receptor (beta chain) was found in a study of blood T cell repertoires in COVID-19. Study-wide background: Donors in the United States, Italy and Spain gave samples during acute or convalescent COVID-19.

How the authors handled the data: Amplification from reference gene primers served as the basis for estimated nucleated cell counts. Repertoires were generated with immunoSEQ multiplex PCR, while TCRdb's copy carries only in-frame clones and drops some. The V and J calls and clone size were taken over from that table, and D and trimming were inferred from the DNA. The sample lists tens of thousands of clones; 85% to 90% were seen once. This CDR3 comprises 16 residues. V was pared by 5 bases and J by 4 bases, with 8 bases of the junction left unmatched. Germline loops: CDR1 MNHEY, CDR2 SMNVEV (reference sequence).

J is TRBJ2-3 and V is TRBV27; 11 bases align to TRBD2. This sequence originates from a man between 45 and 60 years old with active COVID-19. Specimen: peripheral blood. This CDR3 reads CASSPDQLAGADTQYF. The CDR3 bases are TGTGCCAGCAGTCCCGATCAACTAGCGGGAGCAGATACGCAGTATTTT.